This T cell receptor beta chain was sequenced in a study of OX40 agonist ivuxolimab in advanced cancers. For the wider study: Ivuxolimab was a fully human IgG2 agonistic monoclonal antibody targeting the costimulatory receptor OX40 (CD134). Patients were allowed to have had prior anti-PD-1, anti-PD-L1 or anti-CTLA-4 therapy, and approximately 41% of the dose-escalation patients had previously received checkpoint inhibitors. The monotherapy dose-escalation portion (N ≈ 55 patients) of the phase I ivuxolimab trial is reported in the paper. In the dose-escalation cohort, 82.7% of patients were male, and the mean age was approximately 55 years, with a range of about 23 to 90. Of the 50 or so patients in dose escalation, about 20 had hepatocellular carcinoma, around 15 had melanoma, 9 had renal cell carcinoma and 9 had head and neck cancer. Partial responses were achieved by three dose-escalation patients, of whom one had hepatocellular carcinoma and two had cutaneous melanoma. The point of sequencing TCRbeta in the periphery was to test whether ivuxolimab changed TCR sequence diversity and drove clonal T-cell expansion. Intravenous ivuxolimab was administered to patients every 2 weeks at six dose levels: 0.01, 0.1, 0.3, 1.5, 3 and 10 mg/kg. Results the study describes overall, beyond this receptor: In the 0.1-3.0 mg/kg groups, partial responders had among the lowest normalized peripheral clonal expansion, particularly in CD8+ T cells. Low levels of normalized T-cell clonal expansion were also seen in some nonresponding patients. Antigen specificity was not determined for the clonally expanded peripheral T cells. After ivuxolimab, more expanded clones were found on average in CD8+ T cells than in CD4+ T cells. At doses from 0.1 to 3.0 mg/kg, clonal expansion was seen in both CD4+ and CD8+ blood T cells between baseline and week 6.

The trial excluded patients who had a history of autoimmune disease or who were on systemic immunosuppression. Peripheral blood for TCR sequencing was collected from all dose cohorts at baseline, on cycle 4 day 1, and on cycle 7 day 1. Samples were obtained from an open-label, multicenter, first-in-human phase I dose-escalation trial of ivuxolimab. The trial enrolled adults with locally advanced or metastatic head and neck squamous cell, hepatocellular, melanoma or renal cell carcinoma. CD4+ and CD8+ T cells were sorted separately from peripheral blood before TCR sequencing. Notes on this clone: Its specific antigen is unknown. No clone much larger than this one lies a single base away; base qualities are absent.

Genomic DNA was isolated from the sorted cells so that the TCRbeta CDR3 region could be sequenced. TCRbeta CDR3 regions were sequenced using the immunoSEQ Assay. Entries here come from immuneACCESS through TCRdb and include only in-frame sequences with V and J called. Some clones fail to appear in such tables; in the studies checked, an unresolved V gene covers under half of the shortfall, and the cause of the remainder is unknown. This sample gives tens of thousands of clones in total; about 93% of them show up just once. Jointly, the top ten make up roughly 0.44% of the sample. V is pared back by 2 bases and J by 1 base, with 5 bases lying between the germline termini. As encoded in the germline V gene (reference sequence), CDR1 is LNHDA while CDR2 is SQIVND. CDR3 length: 14 amino acids, cysteine to phenylalanine. Only CDR3 DNA is held: 42 bases, read in frame from base 1.

This TCR was sampled from an adult with an advanced solid tumor such as melanoma, head and neck, liver or kidney cancer. The chain links TRBV19 with TRBJ2-2; TRBD1 is possibly the D segment (5 matching bases). Source: CD4+ or CD8+ T cells sorted from blood, taken in a trial of the OX40 agonist ivuxolimab. CDR3 protein: CASSIQGNTGELFF. The sequenced DNA: TGTGCCAGTAGTATACAGGGGAACACCGGGGAGCTGTTTTTT. Where the CDR3 stops, the reference TRBV19 and TRBJ2-2 genes take over; the full variable domain is DGGITQSPKYLFRKEGQNVTLSCEQNLNHDAMYWYRQDPGQGLRLIYYSQIVNDFQKGDIAEGYSVSREKKESFPLTVTSAQKNPTAFYLCASSIQGNTGELFFGEGSRLTVL.